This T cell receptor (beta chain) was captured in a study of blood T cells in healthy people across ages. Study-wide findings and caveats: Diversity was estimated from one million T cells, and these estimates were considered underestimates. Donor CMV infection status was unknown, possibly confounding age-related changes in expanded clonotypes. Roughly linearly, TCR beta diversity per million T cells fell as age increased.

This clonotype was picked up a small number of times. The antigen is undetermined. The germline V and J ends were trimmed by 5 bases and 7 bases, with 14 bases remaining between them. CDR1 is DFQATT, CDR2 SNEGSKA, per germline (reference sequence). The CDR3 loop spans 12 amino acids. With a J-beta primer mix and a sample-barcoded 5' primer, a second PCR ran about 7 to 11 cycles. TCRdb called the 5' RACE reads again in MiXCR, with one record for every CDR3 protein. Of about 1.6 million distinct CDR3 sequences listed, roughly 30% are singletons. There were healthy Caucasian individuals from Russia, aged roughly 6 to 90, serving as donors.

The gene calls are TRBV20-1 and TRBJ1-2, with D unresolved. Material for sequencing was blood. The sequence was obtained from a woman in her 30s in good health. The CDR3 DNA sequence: TGCAGTGCTCGGACCGTGTTCTCTGGCTACACCTTC. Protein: CSARTVFSGYTF.